One sample yielded the 2 T cell receptor beta chains listed below, sequenced in a study of human thymus T cells. Thymus was obtained from resections taken during corrective heart surgery. Clones were sequenced by immunoSEQ multiplex PCR, and TCRdb holds only the in-frame ones, with some missing. The sample carries roughly 120,000 clones, around 94% recorded once. Sequenced input: thymus tissue. All receptors come from a boy under two years old with a congenital heart defect but otherwise immunologically healthy.

The CDR3 DNA follows: TGTGCCAGCCTGGGGAGCTCCTATAATTCACCCCTCCACTTT. Amino acid sequence: CASLGSSYNSPLHF. The rearrangement links TRBV28 to TRBJ1-6; no definite D call. V gave up 8 bases and J gave up 0 bases, with 8 bases separating them. The germline gives CDR1 MDHEN, CDR2 SYDVKM. The CDR3 extends over 14 amino acids.

The chain is built from TRBV14 and TRBJ1-6, with 7 bases matching TRBD1. There are 15 residues in the CDR3. J was trimmed by 6 bases and V by 4 bases; bases with no gene match: 6. Germline V lookup: CDR1 SGHDN, CDR2 FVKESK. The CDR3 is CASSRGGTANSPLHF. For the CDR3, the DNA is TGTGCCAGCAGCCGCGGAGGGACAGCTAATTCACCCCTCCACTTT.